A single sample is the source of the 24 T cell receptor beta chains below, sequenced in a study of cytomegalovirus exposure and HLA in healthy donors. The study ran its PCR with 60 Vbeta and 13 Jbeta primers. Libraries were prepared by immunoSEQ multiplex PCR; TCRdb keeps only in-frame clonotypes and omits some of them. Of about 160,000 clones in the sample, roughly 80% are singletons; the top ten hold roughly 4.3%. Sequenced input: PBMCs. These receptors originate from a man aged 50 or older in good health and CMV-seropositive.

The genes are TRBV28 and TRBJ2-3; D is unclear. The germline gives CDR1 MDHEN, CDR2 SYDVKM. Trimming took 5 bases from V and 2 from J, leaving 5 bases between them. This CDR3 has 12 residues. The CDR3 DNA reads as TGTGCCAGCAGTCAAGCCACAGATACGCAGTATTTT. Protein product: CASSQATDTQYF.

The J gene is TRBJ1-2, the V gene TRBV19; unclear D gene. Germline CDR1 LNHDA, CDR2 SQIVND (reference sequence). The CDR3 contains 14 residues. V lost 3 bases and J 3 bases, leaving 11 bases between the germline ends. CDR3 sequence (DNA): TGTGCCAGTAGTATCAGCCAGGCCGACTATGGCTACACCTTC. It is translated as CASSISQADYGYTF.

The chain has TRBV11-3 and TRBJ2-1; 9 nucleotides line up with TRBD2. The CDR3 extends over 16 amino acids. Unmatched junction bases numbered 5, after V lost 1 base and J lost 4 bases. Germline V gene data show CDR1 as SGHNT and CDR2 as YENEEA. This CDR3 is CASSLVAAGGYNEQFF. The CDR3 nucleotides read TGTGCCAGCAGCTTAGTGGCAGCGGGGGGATACAATGAGCAGTTCTTC.

CDR3 residues: CASSLTGPGYTF. CDR3 in DNA: TGCGCCAGCAGCTTGACAGGCCCGGGCTACACCTTC. The chain carries TRBV5-1 and TRBJ1-2; D is perhaps TRBD1 (5 bases). The CDR3 is 12 residues long. V gave up 1 base and J gave up 8 bases, with 9 bases separating them. Germline CDR1 and CDR2: SGHRS and YFSETQ.

The chain links TRBV10-2 to TRBJ2-7, with D perhaps TRBD2 (7 bases). The V gene's germline CDR1 is WSHSY and CDR2 SAAADI. V was clipped by 4 bases and J by 4 bases, with 32 bases between them. This CDR3 is 20 amino acids long. The CDR3 loop reads CASSGAGHVTSSPNLYEQYF. CDR3 sequence (DNA): TGCGCCAGCAGTGGAGCGGGACATGTAACATCGAGCCCGAACTTATACGAGCAGTACTTC.

This clone was seen a single time. The chain links TRBV13 to TRBJ2-1; D is unclear. Germline CDR1 PRHDT, CDR2 FYEKMQ (reference sequence). Trimming left V 0 bases short and J 5 bases short, with 11 bases between. The CDR3 has 15 amino acids. The CDR3 spells CASSLGRSPHNEQFF. DNA of the CDR3: TGTGCCAGCAGCTTAGGCAGATCCCCCCACAATGAGCAGTTCTTC.

The rearrangement links TRBV5-1 to TRBJ2-5, with D perhaps matching TRBD2 (5 bases). Between the trimmed V and J ends, which lost 2 bases and 4 bases, there was a span of 9 bases. The CDR3 runs to 13 residues. Germline CDR1 reads SGHRS; CDR2 reads YFSETQ. This CDR3 is CASSFEAGETQYF. The CDR3 DNA reads as TGCGCCAGCAGCTTTGAGGCGGGAGAGACCCAGTACTTC. The full variable domain, completed using reference TRBV5-1 and TRBJ2-5, is KAGVTQTPRYLIKTRGQQVTLSCSPISGHRSVSWYQQTPGQGLQFLFEYFSETQRNKGNFPGRFSGRQFSNSRSEMNVSTLELGDSALYLCASSFEAGETQYFGPGTRLLVL.

The rearrangement uses TRBV27 and TRBJ2-4, with a tentative D call TRBD1 (5 bases). The V end lost 3 bases, the J end lost 1 base, and 10 bases lay between the germline ends. The CDR3 totals 15 residues. Germline loops: CDR1 MNHEY, CDR2 SMNVEV (reference sequence). CDR3 DNA sequence: TGTGCCAGCAGTTTTGGACATTGGGCCAAAAACATTCAGTACTTC. Protein: CASSFGHWAKNIQYF.

This chain uses TRBV7-3 with TRBJ2-5, with 12 bases matching TRBD2. The junction had 12 bases not matched to a gene; V was cut back by 5 bases and J by 5 bases. The CDR3 sequence is 17 residues long. Germline CDR1 is SGHTA and CDR2 is FQGTGA. This CDR3 reads CASSGPGLAGGRETQYF. The CDR3 nucleotides are TGTGCCAGCAGCGGACCCGGGCTAGCGGGGGGGCGGGAGACCCAGTACTTC. The full variable domain, in which reference TRBV7-3 and TRBJ2-5 provide the parts outside the CDR3, is GAGVSQTPSNKVTEKGKYVELRCDPISGHTALYWYRQSLGQGPEFLIYFQGTGAADDSGLPNDRFFAVRPEGSVSTLKIQRTERGDSAVYLCASSGPGLAGGRETQYFGPGTRLLVL.

The chain links TRBV9 to TRBJ1-5; D is perhaps TRBD1 (5 bases). With 4 bases removed from V and 6 bases from J, the gap between germline ends came to 17 bases. CDR3 length: 15 amino acids. Germline V lookup: CDR1 SGDLS, CDR2 YYNGEE. CDR3 DNA sequence: TGTGCCAGCAGCTCAGGGTTATCGATAGGTCAGCCCCAGCATTTT. Its protein product is CASSSGLSIGQPQHF.

This clone was observed a single time. The chain joins TRBV5-4 to TRBJ2-2; weak D call: TRBD2 (5 bases). V was trimmed by 0 bases and J by 5 bases, leaving 11 bases between them. Per germline, CDR1 SGHNT and CDR2 YYREEE (reference sequence). CDR3 length: 15 residues. CDR3 DNA sequence: TGTGCCAGCAGCTTGGCCATGAGGGAAACCGGGGAGCTGTTTTTT. Protein sequence: CASSLAMRETGELFF.

The CDR3 DNA is TGTGCCAGCAGTGACGGGTCAGTTCATAACTATGGCTACACCTTC. It translates to CASSDGSVHNYGYTF. The gene calls are TRBV6-1 and TRBJ1-2; D not resolved. The V end lost 3 bases, the J end lost 1 base, and 12 bases lay between the germline ends. Germline V gene sequence: CDR1 MNHNS, CDR2 SASEGT. CDR3 size: 15 residues.

The gene calls are TRBV6-6 and TRBJ2-2, with TRBD2 as a possible D gene (7 bases). Deletions cut 4 bases from V and 7 bases from J, with 13 bases between. Germline-derived CDR1 and CDR2 are MNHNY and SVGAGI (reference sequence). The CDR3 is 14 amino acids. CDR3 amino acids: CASSSGGQSGELFF. The CDR3 nucleotides read TGTGCCAGCAGTTCCGGGGGGCAGAGCGGGGAGCTGTTTTTT.

V gene TRBV28 combines with J gene TRBJ2-2; TRBD1 matches at 9 bases. Trimming removed 6 bases from V and 6 bases from J; junction bases left unmatched: 8. Germline values: CDR1 MDHEN, CDR2 SYDVKM. The CDR3 length is 15 residues. Here the CDR3 reads CASSRDRAWAGELFF. CDR3 nucleotide sequence: TGTGCCAGCAGCCGGGACAGGGCTTGGGCCGGGGAGCTGTTTTTT.

The chain combines TRBV6-1 with TRBJ1-5; maybe TRBD1 (5 bases). The germline V gene encodes CDR1 MNHNS and CDR2 SASEGT. The CDR3 is made up of 14 amino acids. V was cut by 11 bases and J by 3 bases, with 17 bases left in between. The CDR3 region is CAVPSGSLNQPQHF. CDR3 sequence (DNA): TGTGCCGTGCCTTCAGGGTCCCTCAATCAGCCCCAGCATTTT.

V and J are TRBV25-1 and TRBJ2-7, with 8 bases that match TRBD1. The ends lost 8 bases at V and 2 bases at J; junction bases unmatched: 8. The CDR3 spans 14 residues. Germline-derived CDR1 and CDR2 are MGHDK and SYGVNS. The CDR3 sequence is CASRRGDRPYEQYF. In DNA, the CDR3 is TGTGCCAGCCGACGTGGGGACAGGCCCTACGAGCAGTACTTC.

The chain couples TRBV5-5 to TRBJ1-1, with 7 bases fitting TRBD1. CDR3 length: 13 amino acids. The V gene's germline CDR1 is SGHKS and CDR2 YYEKEE (reference sequence). V was pared by 0 bases and J by 8 bases, with 4 bases of the junction left unmatched. CDR3 residues: CASSLVWDSEAFF. DNA for the CDR3: TGTGCCAGCAGCTTGGTCTGGGACAGCGAAGCTTTCTTT.

This chain connects TRBV7-9 to TRBJ1-4; 7 bases map to TRBD1. Unmatched junction bases numbered 4, after V lost 5 bases and J lost 4 bases. The germline CDR1 and CDR2 sequences are SEHNR and FQNEAQ (reference sequence). CDR3 length: 14 amino acids. The CDR3 nucleotides are TGTGCCAGCAGCCCGGACAGGTATAATGAAAAACTGTTTTTT. It specifies CASSPDRYNEKLFF.

The V and J genes are TRBV5-1 and TRBJ2-5; perhaps TRBD1 as D (5 bases). V was clipped by 1 base and J by 4 bases, with 11 bases between them. CDR3 length equals 14 residues. From germline, CDR1 is SGHRS and CDR2 YFSETQ. DNA of the CDR3: TGCGCCAGCAGCTTGTCGGGCCAGGGAGAGACCCAGTACTTC. It specifies CASSLSGQGETQYF.

DNA for the CDR3: TGTGCCAGTAGACTTTGGACAGAGAACACTGAAGCTTTCTTT. Residues: CASRLWTENTEAFF. This chain joins TRBV19 and TRBJ1-1; perhaps TRBD1 as D (6 bases). This CDR3 has 14 residues. CDR1 is LNHDA, CDR2 SQIVND, per germline (reference sequence). V lost 6 bases, J lost 1 base, and 12 bases lay in between.

This clone has just a few counts. The chain carries TRBV1 and TRBJ2-5; the table calls TRBD2, which could not be checked here. TRBV1 is labeled a pseudogene. This CDR3 has 18 residues. This CDR3 is CTSSTSPPGLAGEETQYF. CDR3 bases: TGCACCAGCAGCACCTCTCCCCCCGGACTAGCGGGGGAAGAGACCCAGTACTTC.

The gene calls are TRBV7-6 and TRBJ2-7, with TRBD2 identical over 11 bases. Germline V gives CDR1 SGHVS, CDR2 FNYEAQ. V shed 5 bases, J shed 4 bases, and the junction held 4 bases outside the gene matches. The CDR3 length is 14 residues. This CDR3 is CASSPGTSGYEQYF. The DNA for the CDR3 is TGTGCCAGCAGCCCGGGGACTAGCGGATACGAGCAGTACTTC.

The V gene is TRBV6-5, the J gene TRBJ2-2, with D perhaps matching TRBD2 (6 bases). The CDR3 totals 15 residues. CDR1 is MNHEY, CDR2 SVGAGI, per germline. Trimming took off 2 bases at V and 6 bases at J, with 13 bases between the two ends. CDR3 residues: CASSYSGPAPGELFF. As DNA, the CDR3 is TGTGCCAGCAGTTACAGCGGGCCAGCTCCCGGGGAGCTGTTTTTT.

A few counts support this clone. The chain has TRBV27 and TRBJ2-3; TRBD1 is a possible D gene (5 bases). V was clipped by 3 bases and J by 4 bases, with 8 bases between them. The CDR3 is 13 residues long. Germline assignment: CDR1 MNHEY and CDR2 SMNVEV (reference sequence). The CDR3 bases are TGTGCCAGCAGTTTTCAGGGTGCAGATACGCAGTATTTT. It yields the protein CASSFQGADTQYF.